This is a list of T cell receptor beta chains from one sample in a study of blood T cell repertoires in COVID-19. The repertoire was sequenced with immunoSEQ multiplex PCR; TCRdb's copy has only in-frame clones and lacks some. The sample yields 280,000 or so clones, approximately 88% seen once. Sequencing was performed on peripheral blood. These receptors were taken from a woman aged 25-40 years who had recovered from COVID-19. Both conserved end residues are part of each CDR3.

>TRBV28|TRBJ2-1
CASSLTPNEQFF
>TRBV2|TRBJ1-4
CASSQGLFPTNEKLFF
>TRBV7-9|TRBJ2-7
CASSSEGGRYEQYF
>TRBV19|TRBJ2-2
CASSLGTAGPTGELFF
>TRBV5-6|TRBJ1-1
CASSLWTGPGTEAFF
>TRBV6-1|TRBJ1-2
CASSELAWREYGYTF
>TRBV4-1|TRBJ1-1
CASSQVIRGIQADFF
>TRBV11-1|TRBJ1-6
CASSLRQGIWNSPLHF
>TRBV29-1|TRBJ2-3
CSVSGTSGDTDTQYF
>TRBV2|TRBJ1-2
CASSADRTWGYTF
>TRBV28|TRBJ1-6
CASSRDDRRNSPLHF
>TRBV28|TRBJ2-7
CASRQGGEQYF
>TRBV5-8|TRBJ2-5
CASSLLGGQETQYF
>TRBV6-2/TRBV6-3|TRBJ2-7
CASSYSIGRGSYEQYF
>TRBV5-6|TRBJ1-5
CASSLGQGFQPQHF
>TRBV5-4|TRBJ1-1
CASTTRTGDTEAFF
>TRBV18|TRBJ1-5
CASSPPSRSNQPQHF
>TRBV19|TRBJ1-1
CASSNGGQTEAFF
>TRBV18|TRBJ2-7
CASSPPISDEQYF
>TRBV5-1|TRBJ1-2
CASSLDTDYGYTF
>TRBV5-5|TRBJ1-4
CASSRQGAYEKLFF
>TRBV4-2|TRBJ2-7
CASSQEYSGGLYEQYF
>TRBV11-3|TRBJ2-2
CASSSPTARNTGELFF
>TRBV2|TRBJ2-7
CASSVSSQVFSYEQYF
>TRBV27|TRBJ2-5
CASSLSGGYQETQYF
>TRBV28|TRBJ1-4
CASSSRGLDNEKLFF
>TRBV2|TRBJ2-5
CASSDPSHRGRQETQYF
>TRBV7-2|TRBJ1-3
CASSYTGGPGNTIYF
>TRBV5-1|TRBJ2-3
CASSGSSTGGTDTQYF
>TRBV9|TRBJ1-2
CASSKMTANYGYTF
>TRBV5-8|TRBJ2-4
CASSLGTGTKNIQYF
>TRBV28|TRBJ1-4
CASTHGGGRTEKLFF
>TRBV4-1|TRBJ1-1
CASSQNTGTRTEAFF
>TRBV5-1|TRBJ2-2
CASALEGTGELFF
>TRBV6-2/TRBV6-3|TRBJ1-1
CASSPRIGTEAFF
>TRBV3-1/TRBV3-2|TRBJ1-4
CASSPSETRGEKLFF
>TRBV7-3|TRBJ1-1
CASGQGHTEAFF
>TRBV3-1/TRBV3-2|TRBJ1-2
CASSHTPGQGAKDYGYTF
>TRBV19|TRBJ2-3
CASTPAGGGTDTQYF
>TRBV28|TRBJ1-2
CASSNRSRQTHNGYTF
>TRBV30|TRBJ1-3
CARDSGGGNTIYF